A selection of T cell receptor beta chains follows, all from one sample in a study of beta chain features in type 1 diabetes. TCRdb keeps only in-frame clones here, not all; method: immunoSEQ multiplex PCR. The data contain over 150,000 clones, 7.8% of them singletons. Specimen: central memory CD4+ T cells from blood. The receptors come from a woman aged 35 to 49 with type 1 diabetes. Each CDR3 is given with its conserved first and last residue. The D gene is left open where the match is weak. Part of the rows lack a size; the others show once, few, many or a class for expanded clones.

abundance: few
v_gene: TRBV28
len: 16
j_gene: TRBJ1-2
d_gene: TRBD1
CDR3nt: TGTGCCAGCAGCCCCCCCCGACAGGGGGCAAACTATGGCTACACCTTC
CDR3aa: CASSPPRQGANYGYTF

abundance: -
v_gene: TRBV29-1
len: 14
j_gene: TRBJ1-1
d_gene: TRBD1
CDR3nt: TGCAGCGTTGTGGGACAGGGTAGAAACACTGAAGCTTTCTTT
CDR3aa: CSVVGQGRNTEAFF

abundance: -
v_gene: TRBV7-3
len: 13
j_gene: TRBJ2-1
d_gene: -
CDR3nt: TGTGCCAGCAGCTTAGGAGCGCTCAATGAGCAGTTCTTC
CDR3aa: CASSLGALNEQFF

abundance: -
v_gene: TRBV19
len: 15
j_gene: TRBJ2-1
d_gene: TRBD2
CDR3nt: TGTGCCAGTAGTAAACTAGCGGGAGTAAACAATGAGCAGTTCTTC
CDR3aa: CASSKLAGVNNEQFF

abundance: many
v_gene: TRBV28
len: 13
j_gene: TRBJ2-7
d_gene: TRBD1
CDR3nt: TGTGCCAGCTCCGGGACAGATCCCTACGAGCAGTACTTC
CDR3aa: CASSGTDPYEQYF

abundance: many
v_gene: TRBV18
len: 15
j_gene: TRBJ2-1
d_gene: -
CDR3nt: TGTGCCAGCTCACCACAAGGGACTTCAGAGGTTGAGCAGTTCTTC
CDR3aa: CASSPQGTSEVEQFF

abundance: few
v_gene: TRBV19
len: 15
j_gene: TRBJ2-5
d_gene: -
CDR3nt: TGTGCCAGTAGTATAGGAGGCGTTATGGTGGAGACCCAGTACTTC
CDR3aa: CASSIGGVMVETQYF

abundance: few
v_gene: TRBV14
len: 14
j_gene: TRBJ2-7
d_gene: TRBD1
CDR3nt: TGTGCCAGCAGCCAATGGACAGGGATTTACGAGCAGTACTTC
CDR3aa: CASSQWTGIYEQYF

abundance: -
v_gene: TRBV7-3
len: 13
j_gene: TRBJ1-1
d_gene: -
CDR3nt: TGTGCCAGCAGCAGGGACACAAACACTGAAGCTTTCTTT
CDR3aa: CASSRDTNTEAFF

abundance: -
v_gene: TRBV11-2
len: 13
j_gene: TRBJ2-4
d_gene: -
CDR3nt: TGTGCCAGCAGCCTACTAGCCAAAAACATTCAGTACTTC
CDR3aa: CASSLLAKNIQYF

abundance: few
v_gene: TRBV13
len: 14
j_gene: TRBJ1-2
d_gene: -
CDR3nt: TGTGCCAGCAGCTCGCGGACTGCCGTATGGGGCTACACCTTC
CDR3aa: CASSSRTAVWGYTF

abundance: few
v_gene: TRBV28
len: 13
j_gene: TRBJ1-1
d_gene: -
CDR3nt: TGTGCCAGCAGTTTGTCACAGGCCTTTGAAGCTTTCTTT
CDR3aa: CASSLSQAFEAFF

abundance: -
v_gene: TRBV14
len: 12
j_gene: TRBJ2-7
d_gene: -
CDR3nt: TGTGCCAGCAGCCAGACAGCCTACGAGCAGTACTTC
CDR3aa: CASSQTAYEQYF

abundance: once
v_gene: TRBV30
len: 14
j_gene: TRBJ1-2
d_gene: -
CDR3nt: TGTGCCTGGACCCAGACACCAGCTAACTATGGCTACACCTTC
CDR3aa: CAWTQTPANYGYTF

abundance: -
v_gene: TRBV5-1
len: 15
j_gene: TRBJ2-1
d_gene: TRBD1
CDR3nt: TGCGCCAGCACCCCTGGTGGGACAGGTTCGGGTGAGCAGTTCTTC
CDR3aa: CASTPGGTGSGEQFF

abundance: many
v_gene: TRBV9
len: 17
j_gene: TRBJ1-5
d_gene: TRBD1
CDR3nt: TGTGCCAGCAGTATAGCCCTCGTAAGACAGGGGGGGCAGCCCCAGCATTTT
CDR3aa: CASSIALVRQGGQPQHF